This T cell receptor (beta chain) appears in the sequencing data of a study of shared clonotypes between healthy human individuals. Study findings and constraints: Clonotypes not shared had lower generation probabilities than those common to all four donors.

CD8 cells classed as naive were CD45RO-negative and positively selected for CCR7, excluding terminally differentiated effector memory CD45RA+ cells. As concerns this clone: The antigen is undetermined.

The assay was immunoSEQ multiplex PCR, and TCRdb's table has in-frame clones only and misses some. Of fewer than 850,000 clones listed, about 96% are singletons. The receptor was isolated from a man aged 30-40 years in good health. The specimen sequenced was naive CD8+ T cells sorted from blood.

In DNA, the CDR3 is TGCGCCAGCAGCGCCCCCTCCTACGAGCAGTACTTC. As protein: CASSAPSYEQYF. The chain links TRBV4-1 to TRBJ2-7, with no clear D. Germline V gene data show CDR1 as MGHRA and CDR2 as YSYEKL. The CDR3 spans 12 residues. V dropped 5 bases and J dropped 0 bases, with 5 bases sitting between them.